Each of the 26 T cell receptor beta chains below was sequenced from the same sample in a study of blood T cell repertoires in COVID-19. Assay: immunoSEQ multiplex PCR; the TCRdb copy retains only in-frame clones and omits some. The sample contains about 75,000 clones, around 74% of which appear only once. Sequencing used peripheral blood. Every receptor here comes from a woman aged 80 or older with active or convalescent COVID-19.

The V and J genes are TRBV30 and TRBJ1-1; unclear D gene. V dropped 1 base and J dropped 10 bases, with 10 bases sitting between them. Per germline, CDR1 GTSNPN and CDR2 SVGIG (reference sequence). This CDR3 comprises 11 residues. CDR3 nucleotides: TGTGCCTGGAGTGGTAGCAGTGTAGCTTTCTTT. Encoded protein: CAWSGSSVAFF.

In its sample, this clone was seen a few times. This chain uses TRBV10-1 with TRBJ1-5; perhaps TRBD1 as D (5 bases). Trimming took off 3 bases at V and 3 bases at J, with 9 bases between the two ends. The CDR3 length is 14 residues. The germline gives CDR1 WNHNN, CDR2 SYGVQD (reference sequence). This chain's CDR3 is CASSEAGDNQPQHF. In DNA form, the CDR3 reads TGCGCCAGCAGTGAAGCGGGGGACAATCAGCCCCAGCATTTT.

The DNA for the CDR3 is TGTGCCAGCAAGCCGGGGAGACCATCCTACGAGCAGTACTTC. It codes for CASKPGRPSYEQYF. The rearrangement joins TRBV7-2 to TRBJ2-7, with D possibly being TRBD2 (5 bases). V gave up 7 bases and J gave up 1 base, with 14 bases separating them. The CDR3 spans 14 residues. Germline V gives CDR1 SGHTA, CDR2 FQGNSA.

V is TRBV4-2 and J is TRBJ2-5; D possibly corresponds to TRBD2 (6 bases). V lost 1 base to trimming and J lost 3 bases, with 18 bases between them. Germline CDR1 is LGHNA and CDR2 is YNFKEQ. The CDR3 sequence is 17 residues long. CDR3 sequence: CASSQVGVVWGEETQYF. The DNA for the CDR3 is TGTGCCAGCAGCCAAGTGGGGGTAGTCTGGGGGGAAGAGACCCAGTACTTC.

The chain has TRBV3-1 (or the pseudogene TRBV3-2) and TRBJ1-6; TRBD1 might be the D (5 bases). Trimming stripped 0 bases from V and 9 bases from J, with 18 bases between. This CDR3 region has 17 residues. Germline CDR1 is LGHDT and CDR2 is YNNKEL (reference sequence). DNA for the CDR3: TGTGCCAGCAGCCAAGAGGTGGGCAGGGATTATCGTTCACCCCTCCACTTT. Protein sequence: CASSQEVGRDYRSPLHF.

CDR3 sequence: CASKPQGTYGYTF. The DNA of the CDR3 is TGTGCCAGCAAGCCCCAGGGAACCTATGGCTACACCTTC. This chain links TRBV19 with TRBJ1-2; maybe TRBD1 (5 bases). This CDR3 has 13 amino acids. CDR1 is LNHDA, CDR2 SQIVND, per germline (reference sequence). Trimming stripped 9 bases from V and 4 bases from J, with 15 bases between.

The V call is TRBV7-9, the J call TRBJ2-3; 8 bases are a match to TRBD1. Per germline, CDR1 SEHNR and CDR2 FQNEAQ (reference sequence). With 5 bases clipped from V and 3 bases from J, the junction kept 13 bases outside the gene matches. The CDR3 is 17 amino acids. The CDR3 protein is CASSKRTGRPSTDTQYF. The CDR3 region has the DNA TGTGCCAGCAGCAAGAGGACAGGGCGCCCGAGTACAGATACGCAGTATTTT. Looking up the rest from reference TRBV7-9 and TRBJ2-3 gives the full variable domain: DTGVSQNPRHKITKRGQNVTFRCDPISEHNRLYWYRQTLGQGPEFLTYFQNEAQLEKSRLLSDRFSAERPKGSFSTLEIQRTEQGDSAMYLCASSKRTGRPSTDTQYFGPGTRLTVL.

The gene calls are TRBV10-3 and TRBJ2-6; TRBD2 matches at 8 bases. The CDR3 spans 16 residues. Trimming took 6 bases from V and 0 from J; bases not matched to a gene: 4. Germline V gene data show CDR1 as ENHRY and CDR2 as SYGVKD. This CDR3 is CAISAGGSSGANVLTF. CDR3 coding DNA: TGTGCCATCAGCGCGGGGGGCAGCTCTGGGGCCAACGTCCTGACTTTC.

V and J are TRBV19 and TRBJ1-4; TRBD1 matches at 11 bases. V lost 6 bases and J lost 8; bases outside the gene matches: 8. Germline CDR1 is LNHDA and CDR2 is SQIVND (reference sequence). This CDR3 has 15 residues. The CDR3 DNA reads TGTGCCAGTAGGGGACAGGGGGTAAGGATGGAAAAACTGTTTTTT. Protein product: CASRGQGVRMEKLFF. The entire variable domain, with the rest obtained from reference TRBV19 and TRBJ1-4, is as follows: DGGITQSPKYLFRKEGQNVTLSCEQNLNHDAMYWYRQDPGQGLRLIYYSQIVNDFQKGDIAEGYSVSREKKESFPLTVTSAQKNPTAFYLCASRGQGVRMEKLFFGSGTQLSVL.

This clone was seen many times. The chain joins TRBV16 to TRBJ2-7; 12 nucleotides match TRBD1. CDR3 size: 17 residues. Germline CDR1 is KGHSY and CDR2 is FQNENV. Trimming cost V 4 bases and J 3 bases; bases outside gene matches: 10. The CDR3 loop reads CASSLTLRDRGLYEQYF. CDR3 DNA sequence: TGTGCCAGCAGCCTTACCCTTCGGGACAGGGGGCTCTACGAGCAGTACTTC. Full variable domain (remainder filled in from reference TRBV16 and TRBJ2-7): GEEVAQTPKHLVRGEGQKAKLYCAPIKGHSYVFWYQQVLKNEFKFLISFQNENVFDETGMPKERFSAKCLPNSPCSLEIQATKLEDSAVYFCASSLTLRDRGLYEQYFGPGTRLTVT.

The CDR3 DNA is TGCGCCAGCAGCTTGTTGCCGGGGGGCCGAGAGACCCAGTACTTC. As protein: CASSLLPGGRETQYF. V is TRBV5-1 and J is TRBJ2-5, with a tentative D call TRBD2 (7 bases). Germline CDR1 reads SGHRS; CDR2 reads YFSETQ. V was clipped by 1 base and J by 4 bases, with 14 bases between them. CDR3 length: 15 amino acids.

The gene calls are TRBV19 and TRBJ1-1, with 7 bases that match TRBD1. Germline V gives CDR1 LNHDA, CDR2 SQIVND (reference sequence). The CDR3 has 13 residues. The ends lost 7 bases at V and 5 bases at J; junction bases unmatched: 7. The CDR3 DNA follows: TGTGCCAGTAATTCGATCAGGGGGACTGAAGCTTTCTTT. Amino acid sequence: CASNSIRGTEAFF.

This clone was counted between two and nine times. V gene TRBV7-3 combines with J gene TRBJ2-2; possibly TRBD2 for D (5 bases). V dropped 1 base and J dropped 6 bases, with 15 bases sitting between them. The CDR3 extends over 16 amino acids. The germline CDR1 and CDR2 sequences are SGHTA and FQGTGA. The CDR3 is CASSLRSGSGSGELFF. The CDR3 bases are TGTGCCAGCAGCTTAAGGTCCGGCTCGGGGTCCGGGGAGCTGTTTTTT.

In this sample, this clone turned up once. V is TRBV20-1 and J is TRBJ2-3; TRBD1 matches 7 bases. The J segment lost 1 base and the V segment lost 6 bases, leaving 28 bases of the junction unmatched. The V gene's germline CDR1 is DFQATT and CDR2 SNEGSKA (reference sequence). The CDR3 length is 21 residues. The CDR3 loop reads CSASRPPRGIVGQDRTDTQYF. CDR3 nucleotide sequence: TGCAGTGCGAGTCGGCCCCCGAGGGGTATCGTAGGACAGGATCGCACAGATACGCAGTATTTT.

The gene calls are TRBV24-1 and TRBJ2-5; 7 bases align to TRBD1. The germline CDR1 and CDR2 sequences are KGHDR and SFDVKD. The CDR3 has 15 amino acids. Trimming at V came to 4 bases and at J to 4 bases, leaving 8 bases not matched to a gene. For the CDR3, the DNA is TGTGCCACCAGTGAGACCGACAGGGCGGGAGAGACCCAGTACTTC. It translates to CATSETDRAGETQYF.

The CDR3: CASSPQVRETQYF. CDR3 bases: TGTGCCAGCTCACCTCAGGTTAGAGAGACCCAGTACTTC. This chain links TRBV18 with TRBJ2-5; D is unresolved. The V end lost 3 bases, the J end lost 4 bases, and 9 bases lay between the germline ends. The CDR3 is 13 residues long. The V gene's germline CDR1 is KGHSH and CDR2 LQKENI.

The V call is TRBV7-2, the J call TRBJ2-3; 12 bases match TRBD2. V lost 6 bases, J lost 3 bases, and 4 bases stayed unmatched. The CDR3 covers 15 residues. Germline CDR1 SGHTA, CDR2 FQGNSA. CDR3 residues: CASRFTSGRTDTQYF. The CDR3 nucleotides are TGTGCCAGCAGATTCACTAGCGGGAGGACAGATACGCAGTATTTT.

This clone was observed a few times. The CDR3 sequence is CASSPGIYGYTF. In DNA, the CDR3 is TGTGCCAGCAGTCCAGGTATCTATGGCTACACCTTC. V and J are TRBV12-3 or TRBV12-4 and TRBJ1-2; D unresolved. Trimming took 5 bases from V and 4 from J, leaving 8 bases between them. The CDR3 has 12 residues.

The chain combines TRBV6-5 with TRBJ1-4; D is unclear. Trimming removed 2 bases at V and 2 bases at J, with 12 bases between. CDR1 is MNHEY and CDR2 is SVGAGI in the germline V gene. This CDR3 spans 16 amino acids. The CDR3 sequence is CASSYQRFRTNEKLFF. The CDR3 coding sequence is TGTGCCAGCAGTTACCAGAGGTTTCGGACTAATGAAAAACTGTTTTTT.

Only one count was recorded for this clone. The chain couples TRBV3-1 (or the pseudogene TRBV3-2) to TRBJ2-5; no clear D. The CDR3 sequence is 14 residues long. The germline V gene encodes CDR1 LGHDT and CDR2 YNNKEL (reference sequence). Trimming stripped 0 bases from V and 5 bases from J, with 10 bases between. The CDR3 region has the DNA TGTGCCAGCAGCCAAGATGCCTGGCCGGAGACCCAGTACTTC. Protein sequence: CASSQDAWPETQYF.

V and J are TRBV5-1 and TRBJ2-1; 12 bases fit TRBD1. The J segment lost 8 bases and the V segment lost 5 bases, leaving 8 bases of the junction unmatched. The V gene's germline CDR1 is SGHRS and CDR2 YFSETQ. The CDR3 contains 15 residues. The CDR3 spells CASRISGTGGDEQFF. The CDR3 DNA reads TGCGCCAGCAGGATATCCGGGACAGGGGGCGATGAGCAGTTCTTC.

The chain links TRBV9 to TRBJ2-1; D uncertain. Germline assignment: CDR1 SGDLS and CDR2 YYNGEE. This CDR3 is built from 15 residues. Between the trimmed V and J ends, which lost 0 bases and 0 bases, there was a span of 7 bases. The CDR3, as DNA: TGTGCCAGCAGCGTAGCAACCAGCTCCTACAATGAGCAGTTCTTC. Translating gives CASSVATSSYNEQFF. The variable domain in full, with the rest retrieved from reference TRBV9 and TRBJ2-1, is DSGVTQTPKHLITATGQRVTLRCSPRSGDLSVYWYQQSLDQGLQFLIQYYNGEERAKGNILERFSAQQFPDLHSELNLSSLELGDSALYFCASSVATSSYNEQFFGPGTRLTVL.

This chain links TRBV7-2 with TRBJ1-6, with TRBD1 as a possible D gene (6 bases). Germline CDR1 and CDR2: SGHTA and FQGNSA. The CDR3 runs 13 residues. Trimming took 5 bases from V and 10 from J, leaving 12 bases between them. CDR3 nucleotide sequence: TGTGCCAGCAGCACGCCGCAGGGGTCACCCCTCCACTTT. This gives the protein CASSTPQGSPLHF.

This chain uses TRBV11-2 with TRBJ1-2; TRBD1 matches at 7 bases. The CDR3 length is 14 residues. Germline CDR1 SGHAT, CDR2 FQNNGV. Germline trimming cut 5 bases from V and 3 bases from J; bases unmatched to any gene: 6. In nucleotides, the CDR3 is TGTGCCAGCAGCGGTAACAGGGGTGACTATGGCTACACCTTC. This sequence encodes CASSGNRGDYGYTF.

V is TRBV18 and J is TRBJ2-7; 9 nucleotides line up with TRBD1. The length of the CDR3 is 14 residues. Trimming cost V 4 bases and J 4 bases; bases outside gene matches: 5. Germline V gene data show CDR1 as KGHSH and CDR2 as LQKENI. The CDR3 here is CASSRQGEKYEQYF. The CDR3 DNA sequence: TGTGCCAGCTCACGACAGGGGGAGAAGTACGAGCAGTACTTC.

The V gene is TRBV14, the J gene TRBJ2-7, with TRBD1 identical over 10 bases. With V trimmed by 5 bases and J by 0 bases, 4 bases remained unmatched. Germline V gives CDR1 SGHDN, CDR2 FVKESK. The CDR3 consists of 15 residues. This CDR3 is CASSKRTGGSYEQYF. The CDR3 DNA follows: TGTGCCAGCAGCAAAAGGACAGGGGGCTCCTACGAGCAGTACTTC.